The text below deals with one T cell receptor (beta chain). Under the authors' procedure: Using reference gene primer amplification, nucleated cell counts were estimated. Produced via immunoSEQ multiplex PCR; TCRdb's table is partial and in-frame only. The DNA gave D and trimming, while V, J and clone size come from that table. Among approximately 170,000 clones, 84% were seen once, and the ten largest hold approximately 19%. This sample is drawn from a study of blood T cell repertoires in COVID-19. Study summary: Acute-phase and convalescent COVID-19 samples originated in the United States, Italy and Spain.

The CDR3 is 11 residues long. V lost 4 bases to trimming and J lost 15 bases, with 13 bases between them. CDR1 is SNHLY and CDR2 is FYNNEI in the germline V gene. The sequenced sample was peripheral blood. The clonotype comes from a woman older than 75 with acute or convalescent COVID-19. The J gene is TRBJ2-1, the V gene TRBV2; a weak D match, TRBD2 (6 bases). CDR3 residues: CASSGETRAFF. The CDR3 DNA reads TGTGCCAGCAGTGGGGAGACTAGGGCGTTCTTC.